This entry is about one T cell receptor beta chain. It has no known antigen specificity. Base qualities are missing; no much larger clone stands one base away. The sample belongs to a study of molecular identifiers for immune sequencing clone quantification (dated by TCRdb to the late 2010s). About the investigation overall: In a replicate experiment, RNA from about 20,000 or 100,000 naive CD8 T cells was split into five aliquots, four of which were sequenced. This methods study used CD8 T cells to benchmark TCR RNA copy counting and molecular-identifier clustering-based TCR repertoire sequencing (MIDCIRS).

The cysteine opens and the phenylalanine closes a CDR3 of 17 amino acids. This entry keeps only the CDR3 DNA: 51 bases, framed from base 1. CDR1 is given as KGHSH and CDR2 as LQKENI, both from the germline V gene. V trim: 3 bases; J trim: 2 bases; unmatched bases: 13. Library method: PCR. Instrument on record: NextSeq 500. Bulk TCR libraries were made following a previously described method, with the TCR primers given in Table S5. Purification of total RNA was performed with the Qiagen AllPrep DNA/RNA kit. Before analysis, reads from multiple sequencing runs of the same library were pooled. Regarding the original processing steps: Reads were retained only if their TCR constant sequence matched exactly, and those retained reads were trimmed to 150 nt and grouped according to their 12-nt molecular barcodes. Reads in each barcode group were sub-clustered using a 15% Levenshtein threshold, and a quality-weighted consensus sequence was built for each RNA molecule. Non-functional sequences were filtered out, along with any lower-count sequence sitting one edit away from another sequence. On the basis of fitting two negative binomial distributions, barcode sub-clusters with fewer than 20% of the maximum read count were discarded. Using fastp trimming at Q25 and MiXCR clonotype assembly, TCRdb reanalyzed the public sequencing data and kept in-frame beta chains. Identical CDR3 proteins give one entry, which carries the most common genes and DNA. TCRdb's processing, not the authors', yielded these V and J calls. The sample has approximately 500,000 distinct CDR3 sequences on record, 25% of them singletons. Clones ranked in the top ten supply roughly 0.79% of the sample.

Study-wide findings and limitations: When barcode sub-clustering was omitted, TCR diversity was inflated by chimeric consensus sequences, with chimeras reaching as high as 47%. In CMV-specific effector cells, clones with more than 20 RNA copies contained over 98% of molecules, whereas in naive cells such clones contained under 1% of molecules. Modeling estimated 2.5 to 3 recovered TCR RNA copies per cell, compared with about ten by digital PCR, which implies around 33% capture efficiency. The sizes of highly expanded clones could end up underestimated when identical TCR molecules share a barcode. The naive libraries included spiked-in Jurkat TCR RNA (10 copies' worth), and this RNA is not part of the donor repertoire. Spiked-in Jurkat TCR RNA equal to a single cell's worth was reported to be detectable even within 1,100,000 naive CD8 T cells.

Libraries of naive CD8 T cells were built from approximately 20,000 to 1,000,000 sorted cells, with 10%, 30% or 50% of the purified RNA used. Naive CD8 T cells, defined as CD8+CD4-CCR7+CD45RA+, were FACS-sorted into RLT Plus buffer on a BD FACSAria II. Roughly ten TCR copies' worth of Jurkat RNA were spiked into roughly 19,000-1,000,000 naive CD8 T cell samples to test detection sensitivity. Enrichment of CD8 T cells was performed with RosetteSep CD8+ T Cell Enrichment Cocktail and Ficoll-Paque, after which ACK red cell lysis was carried out. Material for sequencing was naive CD8+ T cells from blood, with Jurkat cell RNA spiked in. Taken with the paper, the label for cell subset or site translates to: FACS-sorted CD8+CD4-CCR7+CD45RA+ naive T cells. This clonotype was obtained from a human donor in good health. Some libraries in this study had Jurkat cell RNA spiked in. The rearrangement joined TRBV18 to TRBJ2-7; TRBD1 fits 7 bases in the junction. The DNA sequence is as follows: TGTGCCAGCTCACCGTACCTTGGGGACAGAAGTCCCTACGAGCAGTACTTC. This translates into CASSPYLGDRSPYEQYF.